One sample yielded the 19 T cell receptor beta chains listed below, sequenced in a study of radiotherapy plus CTLA-4 blockade in lung cancer. Sequencing used immunoSEQ multiplex PCR; TCRdb keeps in-frame clones, though not all of them. The data show some 43,000 clones, 82% seen once. The sequenced sample was peripheral blood, obtained from a patient treated with radiotherapy plus ipilimumab. The receptors stem from a human donor with non-small cell lung cancer who had stable disease on radiotherapy plus ipilimumab.

The chain recombines TRBV2 with TRBJ2-3; D may be TRBD1 (5 bases). The CDR3 sequence is 13 residues long. Germline CDR1 is SNHLY and CDR2 is FYNNEI. V dropped 6 bases and J dropped 6 bases, with 13 bases sitting between them. CDR3 in amino acids: CASSRNQGDTQYF. As DNA, the CDR3 is TGTGCCAGCAGCAGGAATCAGGGCGATACGCAGTATTTT.

The chain is built from TRBV4-1 and TRBJ1-3, with D possibly matching TRBD1 (5 bases). The germline V and J ends were trimmed by 0 bases and 4 bases, with 10 bases remaining between them. The CDR3 covers 15 residues. Germline-derived CDR1 and CDR2 are MGHRA and YSYEKL. In DNA, the CDR3 is TGCGCCAGCAGCCAAGATCTTAAGGGGGGAAACACCATATATTTT. It specifies CASSQDLKGGNTIYF.

This sequence joins TRBV19 and TRBJ1-5; D uncertain. V was pared by 4 bases and J by 0 bases, with 10 bases between. CDR1 and CDR2 from the germline V gene are LNHDA and SQIVND (reference sequence). CDR3 length equals 15 residues. The CDR3 sequence is CASSTSGFSNQPQHF. The CDR3 DNA sequence: TGTGCCAGTAGTACGTCGGGATTTAGCAATCAGCCCCAGCATTTT.

The rearrangement links TRBV7-9 to TRBJ2-1; D remains ambiguous. The CDR3 covers 15 residues. Trimming took 0 bases from V and 4 from J, leaving 10 bases between them. The germline CDR1 and CDR2 sequences are SEHNR and FQNEAQ (reference sequence). The DNA for the CDR3 is TGTGCCAGCAGCTTAGCGGTGCGTATATACAATGAGCAGTTCTTC. This codes for CASSLAVRIYNEQFF. Full variable domain (rest looked up from reference TRBV7-9 and TRBJ2-1): DTGVSQNPRHKITKRGQNVTFRCDPISEHNRLYWYRQTLGQGPEFLTYFQNEAQLEKSRLLSDRFSAERPKGSFSTLEIQRTEQGDSAMYLCASSLAVRIYNEQFFGPGTRLTVL.

This rearrangement joins TRBV5-1 to TRBJ2-3; 7 nucleotides align to TRBD1. Germline assignment: CDR1 SGHRS and CDR2 YFSETQ. V dropped 7 bases and J dropped 0; count of bases not matched to a gene: 20. This CDR3 comprises 19 residues. In DNA form, the CDR3 reads TGCGCCAGCCGCAGGACACTAAATTGGGACAGTACCAGCACAGATACGCAGTATTTT. Translation: CASRRTLNWDSTSTDTQYF.

V gene TRBV28 combines with J gene TRBJ1-4, with 7 bases identical to TRBD1. Germline V gene lookup returns CDR1 MDHEN and CDR2 SYDVKM. V lost 5 bases to trimming and J lost 8 bases; unmatched junction nucleotides: 11. The CDR3 sequence is 15 residues long. The CDR3: CASSPRDRPREKLFF. The DNA for the CDR3 is TGTGCCAGCAGTCCTCGGGACAGACCCCGGGAAAAACTGTTTTTT.

In this sample, this clone turned up a few times. V and J are TRBV11-2 and TRBJ2-1; a possible D gene is TRBD1 (5 bases). This CDR3 spans 13 amino acids. Trimming shortened V by 1 base and J by 11 bases, and 12 bases separated the two germline ends. Germline lookup yields CDR1 SGHAT and CDR2 FQNNGV. The CDR3 loop reads CASSLGYQGKQFF. In DNA form, the CDR3 reads TGTGCCAGCAGCTTAGGGTACCAGGGTAAGCAGTTCTTC.

This clone was seen only once. This rearrangement joins TRBV7-6 to TRBJ2-1; possibly TRBD2 for D (6 bases). Trimming left V 0 bases short and J 2 bases short, with 23 bases between. Per the germline V gene, CDR1 is SGHVS and CDR2 is FNYEAQ. The CDR3 extends over 20 amino acids. In DNA, the CDR3 is TGTGCCAGCAGCTTAGCGAAAGGCGGGACGTTTTTCGGGACCTACAATGAGCAGTTCTTC. Its translation is CASSLAKGGTFFGTYNEQFF. The whole variable domain, filled in from reference TRBV7-6 and TRBJ2-1, reads GAGVSQSPRYKVTKRGQDVALRCDPISGHVSLYWYRQALGQGPEFLTYFNYEAQQDKSGLPNDRFSAERPEGSISTLTIQRTEQRDSAMYRCASSLAKGGTFFGTYNEQFFGPGTRLTVL.

This chain links TRBV5-4 with TRBJ1-4; D possibly corresponds to TRBD1 (6 bases). CDR1 SGHNT and CDR2 YYREEE come from the germline V gene (reference sequence). Trimming shortened V by 0 bases and J by 2 bases, and 17 bases separated the two germline ends. CDR3 length: 18 residues. The CDR3 sequence is CASSLAPPGGGTNEKLFF. The CDR3 DNA follows: TGTGCCAGCAGCTTGGCCCCTCCCGGCGGGGGCACTAATGAAAAACTGTTTTTT.

In this sample, this clone turned up a few times. The rearrangement joins TRBV6-1 to TRBJ2-2; 10 bases align to TRBD1. The V and J ends lost 6 bases and 4 bases, in that order; junction bases with no gene match: 2. The germline V gene encodes CDR1 MNHNS and CDR2 SASEGT. The CDR3 extends over 14 amino acids. CDR3 DNA sequence: TGTGCCAGCAGCAGGGACAGGGGCACCGGGGAGCTGTTTTTT. Its translation is CASSRDRGTGELFF.

To note about this clone: One end of the junction varies from germline; a read error may be responsible. The gene calls are TRBV20-1 and TRBJ2-5, with 8 nucleotides matching TRBD2. CDR1 DFQATT and CDR2 SNEGSKA come from the germline V gene (reference sequence). This CDR3 contains 11 residues. Here the CDR3 DNA reads TGTAGTAGCGGGACTCAAGAGACCCAGTACTTC. Its translation is CSSGTQETQYF.

The chain recombines TRBV19 with TRBJ1-1, with 7 positions matching TRBD1. Trimming at V came to 6 bases and at J to 5 bases, leaving 15 bases not matched to a gene. Germline assignment: CDR1 LNHDA and CDR2 SQIVND (reference sequence). The CDR3 covers 16 residues. CDR3 loop: CASRLYRLTGETEAFF. CDR3 coding DNA: TGTGCCAGTAGACTATACCGCTTAACAGGGGAAACTGAAGCTTTCTTT.

This rearrangement joins TRBV11-2 to TRBJ2-3, with 16 bases that match TRBD2. This CDR3 is built from 16 residues. Looked up from germline, CDR1 is SGHAT and CDR2 is FQNNGV. V dropped 4 bases and J dropped 5; count of bases not matched to a gene: 3. CDR3 region: CASSWGLAGGLDTQYF. CDR3 bases: TGTGCCAGCAGCTGGGGACTAGCGGGAGGGCTAGATACGCAGTATTTT.

The CDR3 sequence: CASSESTGYEQYF. CDR3 in DNA: TGCGCCAGCAGTGAGTCCACCGGGTACGAGCAGTACTTC. The V gene is TRBV10-1, the J gene TRBJ2-7; D gene unclear. Germline CDR1 and CDR2: WNHNN and SYGVQD (reference sequence). The V end was cut by 0 bases, the J end by 4 bases, with 7 bases between. CDR3 size: 13 residues.

The genes are TRBV15 and TRBJ2-1; TRBD2 aligns across 8 bases. In germline, CDR1 is LNHNV, CDR2 YYDKDF (reference sequence). J lost 5 bases, V lost 0 bases, and 12 bases had no gene match. This CDR3 is built from 18 residues. DNA for the CDR3: TGTGCCACCAGCAGAGATCCCCGACCAAGCGGGAGAGACAATGAGCAGTTCTTC. Translating it yields CATSRDPRPSGRDNEQFF. Full variable domain (outside the CDR3, taken from reference TRBV15 and TRBJ2-1): DAMVIQNPRYQVTQFGKPVTLSCSQTLNHNVMYWYQQKSSQAPKLLFHYYDKDFNNEADTPDNFQSRRPNTSFCFLDIRSPGLGDTAMYLCATSRDPRPSGRDNEQFFGPGTRLTVL.

Written as DNA, the CDR3 is TGTGCCAGTAGTCACCCTGGCCAGGTTCCCGAGAACACCGGGGAGCTGTTTTTT. Translated: CASSHPGQVPENTGELFF. The V and J genes are TRBV19 and TRBJ2-2; D call uncertain. The CDR3 sequence is 18 residues long. V was shortened by 5 bases and J by 1 base, with 20 bases between the two germline ends. CDR1 is LNHDA, CDR2 SQIVND, per germline (reference sequence).

The gene calls are TRBV10-1 and TRBJ2-1, with 13 positions matching TRBD2. The CDR3 runs 15 residues. Per the germline V gene, CDR1 is WNHNN and CDR2 is SYGVQD (reference sequence). The V segment lost 6 bases and the J segment 7 bases; nucleotides outside the gene matches: 6. CDR3 in amino acids: CASSLTSGRGNEQFF. CDR3 in DNA: TGCGCCAGCAGCCTTACTAGCGGGAGGGGAAATGAGCAGTTCTTC.

This clone was seen once. This chain connects TRBV18 to TRBJ1-2; maybe TRBD1 (6 bases). Deletions cut 3 bases from V and 6 bases from J, with 17 bases between. The CDR3 has 15 amino acids. Germline lookup yields CDR1 KGHSH and CDR2 LQKENI. The CDR3, as DNA: TGTGCCAGCTCACCCTCAGTGACAGGTTCAGATGGCTACACCTTC. Translation: CASSPSVTGSDGYTF.

The CDR3 sequence is CASSSSPGGRDNEKLFF. The CDR3 DNA reads as TGTGCCAGCAGTTCTAGCCCCGGGGGACGGGATAATGAAAAACTGTTTTTT. The genes are TRBV28 and TRBJ1-4; D perhaps matches TRBD1 (5 bases). There are 17 residues in the CDR3. CDR1 and CDR2 (germline): MDHEN, SYDVKM. Trimming took off 4 bases at V and 4 bases at J, with 19 bases between the two ends.